This TCR beta chain was captured by sequencing in a study of cytomegalovirus exposure and HLA in healthy donors. Across the whole study: In terms of ancestry, the Caucasian-associated cluster contained 75% to 90% of the roughly 400 genotyped donors.

Study-wide results and caveats: Many donors carried some public TCRs, although rarity characterized most TCR sequences. Prediction of most subjects' HLA-A and HLA-B alleles by TCR beta sequences was reportedly accurate.

Trimming removed 5 bases from V and 6 bases from J; junction bases left unmatched: 10. CDR3 length equals 16 residues. CDR1 LNHDA and CDR2 SQIVND come from the germline V gene (reference sequence). Primers: 60 Vbeta forward and 13 Jbeta reverse. The table came from immunoSEQ multiplex PCR; TCRdb's copy has only in-frame clones and leaves some out. The repertoire consists of roughly 200,000 clones, with roughly 85% occurring once and the leading ten covering about 2.3%. Comments on this clone: Its antigen is currently unknown.

This sequence joins TRBV19 and TRBJ2-7; 13 nucleotides agree with TRBD2. This sequence originates from a woman aged 50 to 60 in good health and CMV-seronegative. The sample consisted of PBMCs. CDR3 in DNA: TGTGCCAGTAGTCCCGGACTAGCGGGGGACTACGCCGAGCAGTACTTC. It translates to CASSPGLAGDYAEQYF.